Below, 26 T cell receptor beta chains from the same sample are listed, as sequenced in a study of T cell changes during pregnancy in multiple sclerosis (dated by TCRdb to between 2018 and 2021). The library was generated by the immunoSEQ multiplex PCR assay. As stored in TCRdb, this immuneACCESS dataset retains in-frame rearrangements with V and J assigned. A fraction of the clones does not appear; measured against another copy, unresolved V genes explain less than half of the discrepancy, and the remainder lacks a known reason. Counted in this sample were over 50,000 clones; 90% of them appeared once. The top ten clonotypes cover around 2% of the sample. Source: peripheral blood, taken in the first trimester of pregnancy. All receptors come from a female donor in good health, enrolled as a control in a pregnancy study.

This chain uses TRBV6-5 with TRBJ2-5; TRBD1 agrees at 9 bases. This CDR3 is 15 amino acids long. Germline values: CDR1 MNHEY, CDR2 SVGAGI. Losses at the gene ends were 4 bases for V and 4 bases for J; bases not matched to a gene: 7. The CDR3 spells CASSSSGQGVETQYF. CDR3 nucleotides: TGTGCCAGCAGTTCCTCGGGACAGGGAGTAGAGACCCAGTACTTC.

This clone showed up just a few times. The V call is TRBV27, the J call TRBJ1-5, with D tentatively TRBD1 (5 bases). The V gene lost 8 bases and the J gene lost 10 bases, with 12 bases spanning the gap. Germline CDR1 reads MNHEY; CDR2 reads SMNVEV (reference sequence). The CDR3 sequence is 11 residues long. As DNA, the CDR3 is TGTGCCAGCGGCCCGGGGGGTCCCCAGCATTTT. Protein sequence: CASGPGGPQHF.

The chain links TRBV28 to TRBJ2-5; a weak D match, TRBD1 (5 bases). Germline V gene lookup returns CDR1 MDHEN and CDR2 SYDVKM. The CDR3 is 14 residues long. Trimming took 4 bases from V and 2 from J, leaving 11 bases between them. CDR3 nucleotide sequence: TGTGCCAGCAGTTCCAGACAGAAGCAAGAGACCCAGTACTTC. Amino acids: CASSSRQKQETQYF.

V usage is TRBV5-4 and J usage is TRBJ1-5, with D maybe TRBD1 (6 bases). The V end was cut by 1 base, the J end by 4 bases, with 12 bases between. The CDR3 runs to 15 residues. Germline V lookup: CDR1 SGHNT, CDR2 YYREEE (reference sequence). CDR3 protein: CASSLSQDRNQPQHF. As DNA, the CDR3 is TGTGCCAGCAGCTTGTCACAGGACAGAAATCAGCCCCAGCATTTT.

The chain joins TRBV27 to TRBJ1-1; 9 positions match TRBD1. This CDR3 contains 13 residues. V lost 4 bases to trimming and J lost 13 bases; unmatched junction nucleotides: 10. The germline V gene has CDR1 MNHEY and CDR2 SMNVEV (reference sequence). CDR3 DNA sequence: TGTGCCAGCAGTTCACCCGGGACAGGGAAACTTTTCTTT. This codes for CASSSPGTGKLFF.

This chain joins TRBV5-6 and TRBJ2-7; 9 positions agree with TRBD2. Looked up from germline, CDR1 is SGHDT and CDR2 is YYEEEE. J was trimmed by 1 base and V by 0 bases; bases with no gene match: 5. The CDR3 length is 16 residues. For the CDR3, the DNA is TGTGCCAGCAGCTTGGTTTTAAGCGGGAGGTCCTACGAGCAGTACTTC. This encodes CASSLVLSGRSYEQYF. Combining the CDR3 with reference TRBV5-6 and TRBJ2-7 gives the whole variable domain DAGVTQSPTHLIKTRGQQVTLRCSPKSGHDTVSWYQQALGQGPQFIFQYYEEEERQRGNFPDRFSGHQFPNYSSELNVNALLLGDSALYLCASSLVLSGRSYEQYFGPGTRLTVT.

The count of this clone is one. The rearrangement uses TRBV21-1 and TRBJ2-7; whether TRBD2, the table's D call, matches the DNA was not checked. TRBV21-1 is a recognized pseudogene. The CDR3 totals 13 residues. CDR3 residues: CASSKVEWYEQYF. The DNA of the CDR3 is TGTGCCAGCAGCAAAGTGGAGTGGTACGAGCAGTACTTC.

This chain's CDR3 is CAWSVSGRSTEAFF. The DNA of the CDR3 is TGTGCCTGGAGTGTATCGGGGAGGAGCACTGAAGCTTTCTTT. The chain carries TRBV30 and TRBJ1-1; no reliable D call. With 0 bases removed from V and 4 bases from J, the gap between germline ends came to 12 bases. Germline V gives CDR1 GTSNPN, CDR2 SVGIG (reference sequence). The CDR3 is 14 amino acids.

The chain carries TRBV4-1 and TRBJ2-5; 8 bases match TRBD2. The V and J ends lost 4 bases and 5 bases, in that order; junction bases with no gene match: 6. Germline V gives CDR1 MGHRA, CDR2 YSYEKL. This CDR3 region has 14 residues. The CDR3 coding sequence is TGCGCCAGCAGCCCGAGACTAGCGAGGGAGACCCAGTACTTC. As protein: CASSPRLARETQYF.

The chain carries TRBV7-9 and TRBJ1-5, with 9 bases fitting TRBD1. The CDR3 loop spans 17 amino acids. CDR1 and CDR2 (germline): SEHNR, FQNEAQ (reference sequence). V dropped 5 bases and J dropped 1; count of bases not matched to a gene: 9. CDR3 amino acids: CASSLGQGLESNQPQHF. The CDR3 region has the DNA TGTGCCAGCAGCCTAGGACAGGGGCTTGAGAGCAATCAGCCCCAGCATTTT.

The V gene is TRBV29-1, the J gene TRBJ2-5, with D maybe TRBD1 (6 bases). TRBJ2-7 explains the end of the DNA better; the J call may be wrong. This CDR3 contains 13 residues. Looked up from germline, CDR1 is SQVTM and CDR2 is ANQGSEA. As DNA, the CDR3 is TGCAGCGTTGAATCGGAAGGGGGTTACGAGCAGTACTTC. Protein sequence: CSVESEGGYEQYF.

CDR3 coding DNA: TGTGCCAGCTCGCGGGGGACTTCTGGGGCCAACGTCCTGACTTTC. As protein: CASSRGTSGANVLTF. The V and J genes are TRBV18 and TRBJ2-6, with 7 bases that match TRBD2. Germline V gives CDR1 KGHSH, CDR2 LQKENI. The V gene end was trimmed by 6 bases and the J gene end by 1 base; junction bases not matched to a gene: 3. The CDR3 spans 15 residues.

The chain carries TRBV7-2 and TRBJ1-3, with 8 bases aligning to TRBD1. The V gene's germline CDR1 is SGHTA and CDR2 FQGNSA. The CDR3 runs 19 residues. V lost 5 bases, J lost 0 bases, and 15 bases stayed unmatched. The chain's CDR3 is CASSHRRTGNGISGNTIYF. The CDR3 DNA is TGTGCCAGCAGCCACCGCCGGACAGGGAACGGGATCTCTGGAAACACCATATATTTT.

The CDR3 nucleotides are TGTGCCAGCCCAGGACACGACAGGGACCCTTACAATGAGCAGTTCTTC. Translated, it gives CASPGHDRDPYNEQFF. V and J are TRBV2 and TRBJ2-1; 7 bases are a match to TRBD1. With V trimmed by 8 bases and J by 4 bases, 14 bases remained unmatched. CDR1 and CDR2 from the germline V gene are SNHLY and FYNNEI. This CDR3 contains 16 residues.

V gene TRBV6-5 combines with J gene TRBJ1-5; TRBD1 agrees at 7 bases. CDR1 is MNHEY and CDR2 is SVGAGI in the germline V gene. J lost 8 bases, V lost 6 bases, and 10 bases had no gene match. The CDR3 is made up of 14 amino acids. The CDR3: CASSRRRGMEPQHF. Written as DNA, the CDR3 is TGTGCCAGCAGCCGGCGCAGGGGGATGGAGCCCCAGCATTTT.

The CDR3 sequence is CASSPGQGAQGEQFF. The CDR3 nucleotides are TGTGCCAGCAGCCCTGGACAGGGGGCGCAAGGGGAGCAGTTCTTC. The V call is TRBV7-3, the J call TRBJ2-1, with TRBD1 matching over 11 bases. Germline values: CDR1 SGHTA, CDR2 FQGTGA. This CDR3 spans 15 amino acids. Trimming removed 5 bases from V and 10 bases from J; junction bases left unmatched: 10.

A few counts support this clone. The V gene is TRBV6-4, the J gene TRBJ2-2, with 8 bases matching TRBD2. The CDR3 contains 15 residues. Trimming cost V 5 bases and J 7 bases; bases outside gene matches: 9. Germline CDR1 MRHNA, CDR2 SNTAGT. The CDR3 sequence is CASSPAGDDSGELFF. The CDR3 DNA is TGTGCCAGCAGTCCAGCGGGAGATGATAGCGGGGAGCTGTTTTTT.

V gene TRBV6-5 combines with J gene TRBJ1-4, with D tentatively TRBD1 (5 bases). With 5 bases removed from V and 3 bases from J, the gap between germline ends came to 13 bases. This CDR3 contains 15 residues. CDR1 MNHEY and CDR2 SVGAGI come from the germline V gene. The CDR3 sequence is CASSVQGSANEKLFF. The CDR3 DNA reads TGTGCCAGCAGTGTCCAGGGTTCGGCTAATGAAAAACTGTTTTTT.

The chain combines TRBV6-5 with TRBJ2-7, with 11 nucleotides matching TRBD1. V gave up 4 bases and J gave up 2 bases; unmatched junction bases: 4. Germline CDR1 reads MNHEY; CDR2 reads SVGAGI. This CDR3 region has 15 residues. CDR3 amino acids: CASSWGQGGTYEQYF. CDR3 in DNA: TGTGCCAGCAGTTGGGGACAGGGGGGCACCTACGAGCAGTACTTC.

This rearrangement joins TRBV10-3 to TRBJ1-2; D unresolved. The CDR3 has 19 residues. In germline, CDR1 is ENHRY, CDR2 SYGVKD. The V end was cut by 3 bases, the J end by 1 base, with 24 bases between. In DNA, the CDR3 is TGTGCCATCAGTGACCCCTCGAGGGTGGGTCTCCTACTTAACTATGGCTACACCTTC. Its protein product is CAISDPSRVGLLLNYGYTF.

The chain combines TRBV7-9 with TRBJ2-1, with 9 bases matching TRBD1. CDR1 and CDR2 (germline): SEHNR, FQNEAQ (reference sequence). CDR3 length equals 15 residues. V was clipped by 1 base and J by 9 bases; unmatched bases: 7. Written as DNA, the CDR3 is TGTGCCAGCAGCTTAGGGACAGGGGAGCTGGGTGAGCAGTTCTTC. This sequence encodes CASSLGTGELGEQFF.

V and J are TRBV2 and TRBJ2-7; TRBD1 matches at 8 bases. The V gene's germline CDR1 is SNHLY and CDR2 FYNNEI. V was clipped by 7 bases and J by 3 bases; unmatched bases: 5. There are 13 residues in the CDR3. The CDR3 region has the DNA TGTGCCAGCATTGACGGACAGGGCTACGAGCAGTACTTC. It yields the protein CASIDGQGYEQYF.

The chain links TRBV19 to TRBJ2-1; tentative D call: TRBD2 (8 bases). Deletions cut 3 bases from V and 7 bases from J, with 25 bases between. The CDR3 loop spans 18 amino acids. The germline CDR1 and CDR2 sequences are LNHDA and SQIVND (reference sequence). The DNA for the CDR3 is TGTGCCAGTAGTATTATAGGGGGCTATGGAACGGGAGGGAATGAGCAGTTCTTC. Amino acids: CASSIIGGYGTGGNEQFF. Full variable domain (remainder filled in from reference TRBV19 and TRBJ2-1): DGGITQSPKYLFRKEGQNVTLSCEQNLNHDAMYWYRQDPGQGLRLIYYSQIVNDFQKGDIAEGYSVSREKKESFPLTVTSAQKNPTAFYLCASSIIGGYGTGGNEQFFGPGTRLTVL.

The chain has TRBV5-5 and TRBJ2-2; 10 nucleotides line up with TRBD2. There are 16 residues in the CDR3. The V and J ends lost 4 bases and 4 bases, in that order; junction bases with no gene match: 7. From germline, CDR1 is SGHKS and CDR2 YYEKEE (reference sequence). This CDR3 reads CASSLARLAGTGELFF. The CDR3 DNA reads TGTGCCAGCAGCCTAGCCAGACTAGCGGGCACCGGGGAGCTGTTTTTT.

The rearrangement links TRBV30 to TRBJ2-7; 11 bases map to TRBD2. Trimming removed 2 bases from V and 6 bases from J; junction bases left unmatched: 3. CDR1 and CDR2 (germline): GTSNPN, SVGIG (reference sequence). The CDR3 is 13 residues long. In DNA form, the CDR3 reads TGTGCCTGGAGTCTTAGCGGGGGGGTCGAGCAGTACTTC. Amino acid sequence: CAWSLSGGVEQYF.

The chain links TRBV29-1 to TRBJ1-2, with no clear D. V gave up 2 bases and J gave up 2 bases, with 15 bases separating them. The CDR3 has 15 amino acids. Germline V gives CDR1 SQVTM, CDR2 ANQGSEA. CDR3 in amino acids: CSVERTRDANYGYTF. The CDR3 DNA sequence: TGCAGCGTTGAACGAACCCGGGATGCGAACTATGGCTACACCTTC.